The source of this T cell receptor (beta chain) is a study of CD8 T cells in ankylosing spondylitis (TCRdb year 2017). As for the study more broadly: The study set out to find disease-linked TCR variants by profiling T cell receptor beta repertoires in ankylosing spondylitis patients and healthy donors. Peripheral blood was sampled, and synovial fluid was additionally collected from ankylosing spondylitis patients. In total, the full study cohort was made up of 95 to 110 healthy donors and about two dozen ankylosing spondylitis patients.

General conclusions and limits of the study: A TCR beta motif made up of about eight highly homologous amino acid variants appeared to be characteristic of blood from ankylosing spondylitis patients. Some motif variants had previously been reported in the synovial fluid and blood of reactive arthritis patients, which suggests shared mechanisms of disease initiation. According to the report, matched synovial fluid samples from ankylosing spondylitis patients were significantly enriched for the disease-linked clones. A CD8+ phenotype was shown by the disease-linked clones, which were found at relatively low frequencies in peripheral blood.

For CDR1 and CDR2, the germline V gene lists MNHEY and SVGAGI. The CDR3, from cysteine to phenylalanine, totals 11 residues. Kept here is only the CDR3 DNA, which spans 33 bases and is read in frame from base 1. On this clonotype itself: There is no known antigen for this receptor. One junction end does not reproduce the germline sequence, and a read error may be involved.

Instrument on record: Illumina HiSeq 2500. TCR beta libraries were prepared by quantitative 5'-RACE with molecular barcodes. The study's own analysis went as follows. A new computational method based on a probabilistic model of VDJ rearrangement was used to identify disease-linked TCR variants. Using fastp trimming at Q25 and MiXCR clonotype assembly, TCRdb reanalyzed the public sequencing data and kept in-frame beta chains. Every CDR3 protein is listed once, alongside the most common genes and DNA of its rows. The V and J calls were not made by the authors but by TCRdb's processing. The table for this sample lists around 300,000 distinct CDR3 sequences; roughly 15% of them were counted only once. 0.95% to 1.4% of the sample belongs to the ten largest clones.

The sequence links TRBV6-5 to TRBJ2-1, with no D gene named confidently. The sequence came from a male donor with ankylosing spondylitis or in good health (not recorded which). Sample: blood, either unsorted or a sorted T cell fraction (not recorded which). The bases read TGTGCCAGCTTGTCCTCCAATGAGCAGTTCTTC. Its translation is CASLSSNEQFF.